Below, 27 T cell receptor beta chains from the same sample are listed, as sequenced in a study of shared clonotypes between healthy human individuals. The table came from immunoSEQ multiplex PCR; TCRdb's copy has only in-frame clones and leaves some out. The sample shows about 1.4 million clones, around 97% of them seen only once. The specimen was naive CD4+ T cells sorted from blood. Subset here: CD45RA+ positively selected. These receptors were taken from a man between 25 and 39 years old in good health.

The V gene is TRBV10-3, the J gene TRBJ2-5; D is uncertain. Per the germline V gene, CDR1 is ENHRY and CDR2 is SYGVKD. CDR3 size: 14 residues. The V end was cut by 0 bases, the J end by 1 base, with 6 bases between. In nucleotides, the CDR3 is TGTGCCATCAGTGAGTCGGTGGCCCAAGAGACCCAGTACTTC. It specifies CAISESVAQETQYF.

The chain is built from TRBV28 and TRBJ2-7, with 9 bases aligning to TRBD2. Looked up from germline, CDR1 is MDHEN and CDR2 is SYDVKM. The CDR3 is 15 residues long. V shed 6 bases, J shed 0 bases, and the junction held 6 bases outside the gene matches. The CDR3 is CASRPTSGTSYEQYF. Written as DNA, the CDR3 is TGTGCCAGCAGACCGACTAGCGGAACCTCCTACGAGCAGTACTTC.

As regards this clone: Within the sample, other DNA sequences also encode this same CDR3. The genes are TRBV5-1 and TRBJ2-2; D is possibly TRBD2 (7 bases). CDR1 SGHRS and CDR2 YFSETQ come from the germline V gene. V lost 0 bases to trimming and J lost 7 bases, with 10 bases between them. This CDR3 region has 14 residues. The CDR3 sequence is CASSLGRGHGELFF. For the CDR3, the DNA is TGCGCCAGCAGCTTGGGGCGGGGGCACGGGGAGCTGTTTTTT.

This rearrangement joins TRBV29-1 to TRBJ2-2; 7 bases fit TRBD1. This CDR3 region has 13 residues. V dropped 5 bases and J dropped 5; count of bases not matched to a gene: 5. The V gene's germline CDR1 is SQVTM and CDR2 ANQGSEA. Written as DNA, the CDR3 is TGCAGCGTTTATCAGGGGGTTACCGGGGAGCTGTTTTTT. This gives the protein CSVYQGVTGELFF.

The gene calls are TRBV7-9 and TRBJ1-4; a weak D match, TRBD1 (6 bases). Trimming shortened V by 8 bases and J by 8 bases, and 18 bases separated the two germline ends. CDR3 length: 14 residues. The germline V gene has CDR1 SEHNR and CDR2 FQNEAQ (reference sequence). The CDR3 DNA follows: TGTGCCAGCGACACAACAGGGAAAGGGGAAAAACTGTTTTTT. Translated, it gives CASDTTGKGEKLFF.

This sequence joins TRBV7-2 and TRBJ1-5; tentatively, D is TRBD1 (6 bases). Germline V CDR1 and CDR2: SGHTA, FQGNSA. The CDR3 runs to 18 residues. The ends were cut back, 5 bases at V and 0 bases at J, with 20 bases in the middle. The CDR3 DNA is TGTGCCAGCAGCCTACCCACCTGGACAGATTATAGCAATCAGCCCCAGCATTTT. It translates to CASSLPTWTDYSNQPQHF.

The J gene is TRBJ2-7, the V gene TRBV18; 7 nucleotides align to TRBD1. CDR3 size: 15 residues. V lost 3 bases, J lost 0 bases, and 5 bases stayed unmatched. Germline V gives CDR1 KGHSH, CDR2 LQKENI. CDR3 region: CASSPRDSPSYEQYF. In DNA form, the CDR3 reads TGTGCCAGCTCACCGAGGGACAGTCCCTCCTACGAGCAGTACTTC.

The gene calls are TRBV9 and TRBJ1-2, with TRBD1 matching over 9 bases. CDR3 length equals 14 residues. Trimming removed 5 bases from V and 7 bases from J; junction bases left unmatched: 9. CDR1 SGDLS and CDR2 YYNGEE come from the germline V gene. The CDR3 DNA is TGTGCCAGCAGTCCCGGACAGGGGAGAAGTGGCTACACCTTC. This gives the protein CASSPGQGRSGYTF.

The rearrangement uses TRBV28 and TRBJ2-1; perhaps TRBD2 as D (5 bases). Germline CDR1 MDHEN, CDR2 SYDVKM. The V gene lost 6 bases and the J gene lost 8 bases, with 23 bases spanning the gap. There are 16 residues in the CDR3. The CDR3 protein is CASSLPWGESIHEQFF. CDR3 coding DNA: TGTGCCAGCAGCCTGCCTTGGGGAGAGTCCATCCATGAGCAGTTCTTC. Full variable domain (remainder filled in from reference TRBV28 and TRBJ2-1): DVKVTQSSRYLVKRTGEKVFLECVQDMDHENMFWYRQDPGLGLRLIYFSYDVKMKEKGDIPEGYSVSREKKERFSLILESASTNQTSMYLCASSLPWGESIHEQFFGPGTRLTVL.

This clone was observed a single time. The J gene is TRBJ1-3, the V gene TRBV18, with TRBD1 as a possible D gene (5 bases). This CDR3 spans 20 amino acids. Germline-derived CDR1 and CDR2 are KGHSH and LQKENI. With 4 bases removed from V and 4 bases from J, the gap between germline ends came to 29 bases. For the CDR3, the DNA is TGTGCCAGCTCACTCCGATTGGGGAGGACATCGCACGTTTCCGGAAACACCATATATTTT. This sequence encodes CASSLRLGRTSHVSGNTIYF.

The chain employs TRBV30 and TRBJ2-2; no reliable D call. The germline V and J ends were trimmed by 1 base and 2 bases, with 11 bases remaining between them. Germline assignment: CDR1 GTSNPN and CDR2 SVGIG (reference sequence). This CDR3 region has 15 residues. The CDR3 spells CAWSEGRTNTGELFF. The CDR3 nucleotides are TGTGCCTGGAGTGAGGGCAGAACTAACACCGGGGAGCTGTTTTTT.

As for this clone: Other DNA sequences from this sample encode an identical CDR3 as well. The chain combines TRBV9 with TRBJ2-5; 7 bases match TRBD1. The germline gives CDR1 SGDLS, CDR2 YYNGEE. CDR3 length: 14 residues. Trimming took 0 bases from V and 2 from J; bases not matched to a gene: 1. For the CDR3, the DNA is TGTGCCAGCAGCGTAGGGGGACAGCAAGAGACCCAGTACTTC. This translates into CASSVGGQQETQYF.

The chain joins TRBV30 to TRBJ2-2; D is undetermined. The CDR3 consists of 14 residues. CDR1 GTSNPN and CDR2 SVGIG come from the germline V gene (reference sequence). Trimming pared 3 bases from V and 1 base from J, leaving 9 bases between. In nucleotides, the CDR3 is TGTGCCTGGAGCAAGACGCGGAACACCGGGGAGCTGTTTTTT. This gives the protein CAWSKTRNTGELFF.

The V and J genes are TRBV7-9 and TRBJ2-3; 8 nucleotides align to TRBD1. Germline values: CDR1 SEHNR, CDR2 FQNEAQ (reference sequence). V was pared by 7 bases and J by 4 bases, with 7 bases of the junction left unmatched. CDR3 length equals 14 residues. Here the CDR3 reads CASTQDRVADTQYF. DNA for the CDR3: TGTGCCAGCACCCAGGACAGGGTGGCAGATACGCAGTATTTT.

The chain combines TRBV6-4 with TRBJ1-2, with 7 positions matching TRBD1. Germline CDR1 is MRHNA and CDR2 is SNTAGT. The CDR3 runs to 13 residues. Trimming cost V 5 bases and J 2 bases; bases outside gene matches: 2. The CDR3 DNA is TGTGCCAGCAGTCAGGGACAGAACTATGGCTACACCTTC. Encoded protein: CASSQGQNYGYTF.

This clone was seen a few times. Different DNA sequences within this sample yield the same CDR3. This chain connects TRBV11-3 to TRBJ2-3; D is undetermined. The CDR3 length is 13 residues. Between the trimmed V and J ends, which lost 3 bases and 1 base, there was a span of 5 bases. Germline V CDR1 and CDR2: SGHNT, YENEEA. As DNA, the CDR3 is TGTGCCAGCAGCTTGCAGGGCACAGATACGCAGTATTTT. Its translation is CASSLQGTDTQYF. The entire variable domain, with the rest obtained from reference TRBV11-3 and TRBJ2-3, is as follows: EAGVVQSPRYKIIEKKQPVAFWCNPISGHNTLYWYLQNLGQGPELLIRYENEEAVDDSQLPKDRFSAERLKGVDSTLKIQPAELGDSAVYLCASSLQGTDTQYFGPGTRLTVL.

In this sample, this clone turned up once. V gene TRBV6-1 combines with J gene TRBJ1-1; 10 nucleotides align to TRBD1. The CDR3 runs 14 residues. The ends lost 4 bases at V and 7 bases at J; junction bases unmatched: 6. CDR1 and CDR2 from the germline V gene are MNHNS and SASEGT. The CDR3 nucleotides are TGTGCCAGCAGTGGGACAGGGGGACGGGGTGAAGCTTTCTTT. Translation gives CASSGTGGRGEAFF.

The chain uses TRBV9 and TRBJ2-3; 7 bases match TRBD2. The junction had 20 bases not matched to a gene; V was cut back by 2 bases and J by 5 bases. Germline loops: CDR1 SGDLS, CDR2 YYNGEE. The CDR3 contains 19 residues. CDR3 amino acids: CASSVVPRRREQKKDTQYF. The CDR3 nucleotides are TGTGCCAGCAGCGTGGTCCCCCGAAGGCGGGAGCAAAAGAAAGATACGCAGTATTTT.

The chain recombines TRBV5-1 with TRBJ2-7; a possible D gene is TRBD1 (6 bases). V was pared by 2 bases and J by 10 bases, with 13 bases between. The CDR3 sequence is 12 residues long. Germline V CDR1 and CDR2: SGHRS, YFSETQ. The CDR3 loop reads CASSLGGRGQYF. The CDR3 bases are TGCGCCAGCAGCTTAGGGGGAAGGGGACAGTACTTC. Full variable domain (missing parts from reference TRBV5-1 and TRBJ2-7): KAGVTQTPRYLIKTRGQQVTLSCSPISGHRSVSWYQQTPGQGLQFLFEYFSETQRNKGNFPGRFSGRQFSNSRSEMNVSTLELGDSALYLCASSLGGRGQYFGPGTRLTVT.

The CDR3 protein is CSAPTSGDTDTQYF. The DNA of the CDR3 is TGCAGCGCGCCGACTAGCGGGGACACAGATACGCAGTATTTT. The chain couples TRBV29-1 to TRBJ2-3; 11 bases agree with TRBD2. The V gene's germline CDR1 is SQVTM and CDR2 ANQGSEA. Germline trimming cut 7 bases from V and 2 bases from J; bases unmatched to any gene: 5. The CDR3 sequence is 14 residues long.

The rearrangement joins TRBV5-8 to TRBJ1-2, with no clear D. V lost 7 bases, J lost 4 bases, and 11 bases lay in between. This CDR3 is 12 amino acids long. Germline V gene lookup returns CDR1 SGHTS and CDR2 YDEGEE. CDR3 region: CASVGSIYGYTF. CDR3 nucleotide sequence: TGTGCCAGCGTGGGCTCCATCTATGGCTACACCTTC. The whole variable domain, filled in from reference TRBV5-8 and TRBJ1-2, reads EAGVTQSPTHLIKTRGQQATLRCSPISGHTSVYWYQQALGLGLQFLLWYDEGEERNRGNFPPRFSGRQFPNYSSELNVNALELEDSALYLCASVGSIYGYTFGSGTRLTVV.

This chain links TRBV2 with TRBJ1-1; D unresolved. Trimming removed 0 bases from V and 6 bases from J, with 2 bases in between. The CDR3 runs 11 residues. Germline V gene sequence: CDR1 SNHLY, CDR2 FYNNEI. The CDR3 loop is CASSEAAEAFF. CDR3 nucleotides: TGTGCCAGCAGTGAAGCGGCTGAAGCTTTCTTT.

The sample holds one count of this clone. The chain has TRBV5-1 and TRBJ2-3; possibly TRBD2 for D (5 bases). V shed 5 bases and J shed 5 bases, with 9 bases lying between them. Per the germline V gene, CDR1 is SGHRS and CDR2 is YFSETQ. This CDR3 has 12 amino acids. CDR3 DNA: TGCGCCAGCAGATGGGAGTTAGATACGCAGTATTTT. As protein: CASRWELDTQYF.

The V and J genes are TRBV28 and TRBJ2-1; TRBD1 is a possible D gene (6 bases). CDR3 length equals 15 residues. Germline CDR1 and CDR2: MDHEN and SYDVKM. V gave up 6 bases and J gave up 0 bases, with 12 bases separating them. For the CDR3, the DNA is TGTGCCAGCAGCCCAATGGGGGCCTCCTACAATGAGCAGTTCTTC. This sequence encodes CASSPMGASYNEQFF.

The chain is built from TRBV4-2 and TRBJ2-7; perhaps TRBD2 as D (6 bases). This CDR3 is built from 12 residues. Germline values: CDR1 LGHNA, CDR2 YNFKEQ. The germline V and J ends were trimmed by 8 bases and 4 bases, with 12 bases remaining between them. The CDR3 spells CASGRLPYEQYF. The CDR3 coding sequence is TGTGCCAGCGGGAGGCTACCTTACGAGCAGTACTTC.

This clone has only one observation. The rearrangement uses TRBV18 and TRBJ2-1; 7 bases align to TRBD1. The CDR3 totals 17 residues. Looked up from germline, CDR1 is KGHSH and CDR2 is LQKENI. Trimming removed 5 bases from V and 0 bases from J; junction bases left unmatched: 10. CDR3 bases: TGTGCCAGCTCAACTCCCAAGACAGGGAGCTCCTACAATGAGCAGTTCTTC. Its protein product is CASSTPKTGSSYNEQFF.

The chain uses TRBV18 and TRBJ2-1; 7 positions agree with TRBD2. Germline loops: CDR1 KGHSH, CDR2 LQKENI. The CDR3 length is 14 residues. Unmatched junction bases numbered 8, after V lost 2 bases and J lost 10 bases. The CDR3 here is CASSPASPGGEQFF. CDR3 in DNA: TGTGCCAGCTCACCAGCTTCCCCCGGGGGGGAGCAGTTCTTC.